One and the same sample provided the 10 T cell receptor beta chains below, sequenced in a study of shared T cell receptors in the human thymus. Some clones are missing from TCRdb's copy, which holds only in-frame ones; the method was immunoSEQ multiplex PCR. The table records 630,000 or so clones, approximately 87% of them present only once. These data are also associated with another study on human thymus T cells.

Sequenced input: thymocytes. These receptors all come from a boy in the first two years of life with a congenital heart defect.

The J gene is TRBJ2-1, the V gene TRBV2, with TRBD2 identical over 7 bases. The CDR3 contains 12 residues. Germline V CDR1 and CDR2: SNHLY, FYNNEI. V lost 6 bases to trimming and J lost 15 bases; unmatched junction nucleotides: 11. Here the CDR3 reads CASSSTSLIAFF. Here the CDR3 DNA reads TGTGCCAGCAGCTCGACTAGCCTCATCGCGTTCTTC.

This sequence joins TRBV7-6 and TRBJ2-7; 7 nucleotides match TRBD2. V lost 0 bases and J lost 6; bases outside the gene matches: 2. Germline V CDR1 and CDR2: SGHVS, FNYEAQ. This CDR3 has 13 residues. CDR3 region: CASSLAREREQYF. CDR3 DNA: TGTGCCAGCAGCTTAGCGCGGGAGCGCGAGCAGTACTTC.

This clone occurred once. The J gene is TRBJ2-7, the V gene TRBV10-3; D perhaps matches TRBD1 (6 bases). The CDR3 totals 14 residues. Germline V gives CDR1 ENHRY, CDR2 SYGVKD. V gave up 0 bases and J gave up 3 bases, with 9 bases separating them. CDR3 sequence reads: CAISESGRGYEQYF. The CDR3 coding sequence is TGTGCCATCAGTGAGTCAGGCAGGGGCTACGAGCAGTACTTC.

The chain joins TRBV30 to TRBJ2-2; D not certain. CDR1 GTSNPN and CDR2 SVGIG come from the germline V gene (reference sequence). The CDR3 runs 12 residues. V lost 5 bases and J lost 5, with 9 bases in between. In nucleotides, the CDR3 is TGTGCCTGGGGCCTCCAGACCGGGGAGCTGTTTTTT. It is translated as CAWGLQTGELFF.

J is TRBJ1-2 and V is TRBV5-1, with TRBD1 matching over 8 bases. Germline V lookup: CDR1 SGHRS, CDR2 YFSETQ. With 3 bases clipped from V and 3 bases from J, the junction kept 4 bases outside the gene matches. The CDR3 runs 14 residues. CDR3: CASSYPTGDYGYTF. The CDR3, as DNA: TGCGCCAGCAGCTACCCGACAGGGGACTATGGCTACACCTTC.

This chain joins TRBV29-1 and TRBJ2-7; tentatively, D is TRBD2 (5 bases). There are 17 residues in the CDR3. CDR1 and CDR2 from the germline V gene are SQVTM and ANQGSEA. Between the trimmed V and J ends, which lost 4 bases and 3 bases, there was a span of 25 bases. Written as DNA, the CDR3 is TGCAGCGTTGGGTCGTCCCCGGAGAAAGGAGGCTACTACGAGCAGTACTTC. Translated, it gives CSVGSSPEKGGYYEQYF.

The chain employs TRBV6-5 and TRBJ2-5, with 8 nucleotides matching TRBD1. Germline values: CDR1 MNHEY, CDR2 SVGAGI. The CDR3 loop spans 12 amino acids. V dropped 5 bases and J dropped 4; count of bases not matched to a gene: 0. CDR3 sequence: CASSTGGETQYF. The CDR3 region has the DNA TGTGCCAGCAGTACAGGGGGAGAGACCCAGTACTTC.

The chain has TRBV2 and TRBJ1-2, with D perhaps TRBD1 (6 bases). Trimming pared 2 bases from V and 8 bases from J, leaving 18 bases between. This CDR3 contains 15 residues. In germline, CDR1 is SNHLY, CDR2 FYNNEI. CDR3 sequence (DNA): TGTGCCAGCAGTGAACCAGCTGGGGGGGCGCTGGGCTACACCTTC. Translation: CASSEPAGGALGYTF.

The chain links TRBV27 to TRBJ2-2, with D tentatively TRBD1 (7 bases). Trimming took 7 bases from V and 5 from J, leaving 17 bases between them. Germline CDR1 MNHEY, CDR2 SMNVEV (reference sequence). The CDR3 loop spans 15 amino acids. The CDR3, as DNA: TGTGCCAGCACCTTAACAGGGGAGGTGACCGGGGAGCTGTTTTTT. This encodes CASTLTGEVTGELFF.

The chain combines TRBV5-6 with TRBJ2-7; 11 bases map to TRBD1. V shed 4 bases, J shed 6 bases, and the junction held 3 bases outside the gene matches. CDR3 size: 13 residues. The germline V gene has CDR1 SGHDT and CDR2 YYEEEE. Here the CDR3 reads CASSRTGGTEQYF. The CDR3, as DNA: TGTGCCAGCAGCCGGACAGGGGGCACCGAGCAGTACTTC.